The 3 T cell receptor beta chains given below trace back to one sample, sequenced in a study of T-cell memory formation after mild COVID-19. MiXCR was run by TCRdb on the 5' RACE reads, yielding one entry per CDR3 protein. The sample lists approximately 210,000 distinct CDR3 sequences, around 25% occurring once. Sequencing was performed on PBMCs or a T cell subset sorted from them (not recorded which). Receptors were obtained from an adult woman who had mild COVID-19 (a few samples of this study predate the infection). Cell type and time point are not known.

The chain joins TRBV30 to TRBJ2-7; D ambiguous. Germline V lookup: CDR1 GTSNPN, CDR2 SVGIG (reference sequence). The CDR3 totals 14 residues. With 2 bases removed from V and 3 bases from J, the gap between germline ends came to 14 bases. CDR3 loop: CAWSTFNWNYEQYF. The DNA of the CDR3 is TGTGCCTGGAGTACCTTCAACTGGAACTACGAGCAGTACTTC.

The V gene is TRBV5-1, the J gene TRBJ2-1, with D unclear. The germline V gene encodes CDR1 SGHRS and CDR2 YFSETQ. The V and J ends lost 1 base and 0 bases respectively, with 11 bases between them. The CDR3 extends over 16 amino acids. DNA of the CDR3: TGCGCCAGCAGCTTGAATTCCAGGAGCTCCTACAATGAGCAGTTCTTC. It encodes CASSLNSRSSYNEQFF.

The chain uses TRBV24-1 and TRBJ2-1; TRBD2 agrees at 8 bases. J lost 2 bases, V lost 5 bases, and 7 bases had no gene match. There are 16 residues in the CDR3. Germline loops: CDR1 KGHDR, CDR2 SFDVKD. This chain's CDR3 is CATSGGGSPPYNEQFF. The CDR3 DNA reads as TGTGCCACCAGTGGCGGGGGGTCGCCGCCCTACAATGAGCAGTTCTTC.